This T cell receptor beta chain originates from a study of blood T cell repertoires in COVID-19 (TCRdb year 2020). As for the study more broadly: The collaborator samples originated in the United States, Italy and Spain and spanned the acute and convalescent phases of COVID-19. The prospective study material was composed of cDNA or gDNA derived from T cells, B-cell-depleted T cells, or PBMCs. The dataset comprised deeply sampled blood TCRbeta repertoires from subjects exposed to, actively infected with, or recovered from COVID-19. The repertoires were released in a freely available public database intended as a resource for research on the immune response to SARS-CoV-2. The samples were drawn from two sources: the first 160 participants of the ongoing ImmuneRACE study, and over 950 subjects contributed by 6 global collaborators. A de-identified subject ID, COVID-19 status, age in years and sex were almost always included in the sample metadata. Where available, HLA class I and class II types were obtained from metadata supplied by the sample provider rather than from assay-based typing. Points the paper makes about the study in general: How much clinical and demographic metadata was included differed by source and by participant, and the metadata was provided uncurated.

A note on this clone: Its recognized antigen is unknown. No per-base quality is available; no much larger clone lies one base away.

Each collaborating institution followed its own protocols to collect whole blood in K2EDTA tubes. For TCRbeta analysis, collaborator samples were shipped as frozen whole blood, as isolated PBMCs, or as DNA extracted from either sample type. TCRbeta CDR3 regions were amplified from genomic DNA using the immunoSEQ Assay, a bias-controlled multiplex PCR. The authors processed their data as follows. The number of nucleated cells in each sample was estimated by amplification of reference gene primers within the assay. Sequence reads were collapsed and filtered to measure the absolute abundance of every unique TCRbeta CDR3 rearrangement. For each sample, productive Simpson clonality was calculated as the square root of Simpson's diversity index across productive rearrangements. In TCRdb, the immuneACCESS table is reduced to in-frame sequences with V and J assigned. These tables do not hold every clone; where another copy was compared, an unresolved V gene accounts for under half, and the others remain unexplained. V, J and clone size are those of that table, while D and trimming were read from the DNA. The sample records approximately 46,000 clones, 86% of which are singletons. The ten largest clones add up to roughly 15% of the sample.

This TCR derives from a human donor in a cohort sampled during active COVID-19. The sequenced sample consisted of peripheral blood.

The bases are TGTGCCAGCTCACCAGGACAGGGGGCGAGTTCACCCCTCCACTTT. It translates to CASSPGQGASSPLHF. Recombination joined TRBV18 with TRBJ1-6, and 11 junctional nucleotides match TRBD1. Its CDR3 holds 15 amino acids, cysteine through phenylalanine. Kept here is only the CDR3 DNA, which spans 45 bases and is read in frame from base 1. CDR1 and CDR2 are drawn from the germline V gene: KGHSH, LQKENI. Unmatched junction bases come to 3, with V trimmed by 2 bases and J by 9 bases.